These T cell receptor beta chains were read from a single sample in a study of blood T cell repertoires in COVID-19. TCRdb keeps only in-frame clones here, not all; method: immunoSEQ multiplex PCR. The data show some 110,000 clones, 86% seen once. The sequencing sample was made of peripheral blood. These receptors all come from a man aged 40-55 years with acute or convalescent COVID-19. Each CDR3 is given with its conserved first and last residue. A D gene is named only where the DNA matches it firmly. Where a row states a size, it is once, few, many or the class of an expanded clone; other rows omit it.

size | D | J | V | DNA | CDR3
NA | TRBD2 | TRBJ2-7 | TRBV5-4 | TGTGCCAGCAGCTTCTTCGGGGGGAGAGTCGGCGAGCAGTACTTC | CASSFFGGRVGEQYF
NA | TRBD2 | TRBJ2-5 | TRBV19 | TGTGCCAGTAGTAGGGGCAGGGAGGGGCAAGAGACCCAGTACTTC | CASSRGREGQETQYF
NA | NA | TRBJ1-2 | TRBV7-2 | TGTGCCAGCAGCCCCCAACAGGGACCCTATGGCTACACCTTC | CASSPQQGPYGYTF
few | NA | TRBJ1-2 | TRBV27 | TGTGCCAGCAGTTGGGGCCAGAACTATGGCTACACCTTC | CASSWGQNYGYTF
once | TRBD1 | TRBJ1-2 | TRBV18 | TGTGCCAGCTCTCCGGACAGGAACTATGGCTACACCTTC | CASSPDRNYGYTF
once | TRBD1 | TRBJ2-1 | TRBV6-5 | TGTGCCAGCAGACCGGGACAGTGGAACAATGAGCAGTTCTTC | CASRPGQWNNEQFF
few | NA | TRBJ1-3 | TRBV5-1 | TGCGCCAGCCGGGAGGGGTCGGGGAACACCATATATTTT | CASREGSGNTIYF
NA | NA | TRBJ1-1 | TRBV5-5 | TGTGCCAGCAGCTTCGATCCCCAGGCGAACACTGAAGCTTTCTTT | CASSFDPQANTEAFF
NA | NA | TRBJ1-5 | TRBV7-8 | TGTGCCAGCAGCTCCCCAGGGTATAGCAATCAGCCCCAGCATTTT | CASSSPGYSNQPQHF
NA | TRBD1 | TRBJ1-1 | TRBV9 | TGTGCCAGCAGCGTTGGACAGGGTTACACTGAAGCTTTCTTT | CASSVGQGYTEAFF
NA | NA | TRBJ2-3 | TRBV6-5 | TGTGCCAGCAAGGACAGAAGCACAGATACGCAGTATTTT | CASKDRSTDTQYF
NA | NA | TRBJ2-3 | TRBV27 | TGTGCCAGCAGTTTGGAGGGAGCCTACACAGATACGCAGTATTTT | CASSLEGAYTDTQYF
once | NA | TRBJ2-5 | TRBV5-1 | TGCGCCAGCAGCTTGGGCCCCAGACAGGCGCAAGAGACCCAGTACTTC | CASSLGPRQAQETQYF
NA | NA | TRBJ2-2 | TRBV30 | TGTGCCTGGAGTGTACCTACCAGGACCGGGGAGCTGTTTTTT | CAWSVPTRTGELFF
NA | NA | TRBJ1-1 | TRBV6-6 | TGTGCCAGCAGTTACTCAACAGGGCTAGGAAACACTGAAGCTTTCTTT | CASSYSTGLGNTEAFF
NA | NA | TRBJ2-5 | TRBV9 | TGTGCCAGCAGCGCACAAGAGACCCAGTACTTC | CASSAQETQYF
NA | TRBD1 | TRBJ1-1 | TRBV6-5 | TGTGCCAGCAGGCCGGGACAGATGAACACTGAAGCTTTCTTT | CASRPGQMNTEAFF
NA | TRBD1 | TRBJ2-7 | TRBV15 | TGTGCCACCAGAGGGGAACAGGGGAGCGTCGAGCAGTACTTC | CATRGEQGSVEQYF
few | TRBD1 | TRBJ1-6 | TRBV19 | TGTGCCAGTAGTATGAGACAGGGGGCCAGAAATTCACCCCTCCACTTT | CASSMRQGARNSPLHF
NA | TRBD1 | TRBJ1-4 | TRBV9 | TGTGCCAGCAGCGGGTCCGGGACAGCTAATGAAAAACTGTTTTTT | CASSGSGTANEKLFF
once | NA | TRBJ1-1 | TRBV7-9 | TGTGCCAGCAGCTTGGGGCAGAACACTGAAGCTTTCTTT | CASSLGQNTEAFF
NA | NA | TRBJ1-5 | TRBV7-2 | TGTGCCAGCAGCCCAGACGGGGGGAATCAGCCCCAGCATTTT | CASSPDGGNQPQHF
NA | TRBD1 | TRBJ2-2 | TRBV5-1 | TGCGCCAGTTCCCAACAGGGGAAAAAAGACACCGGGGAGCTGTTTTTT | CASSQQGKKDTGELFF
NA | NA | TRBJ1-2 | TRBV5-1 | TGCGCCAGCAGCTTGGGACATTCTAACTATGGCTACACCTTC | CASSLGHSNYGYTF
NA | TRBD1 | TRBJ2-2 | TRBV27 | TGTGCCACACAAACAGGGGCGTATACCGGGGAGCTGTTTTTT | CATQTGAYTGELFF
NA | NA | TRBJ1-6 | TRBV5-6 | TGTGCCAGCAGCTCCACAGGGAACTCACCCCTCCACTTT | CASSSTGNSPLHF
NA | TRBD2 | TRBJ2-7 | TRBV7-9 | TGTGCCAGCAGCTCGGGACTAGCGGGGGGTTGGTACTTC | CASSSGLAGGWYF
NA | NA | TRBJ1-3 | TRBV23-1 | TGCGCCAGCAGCCAATCAGGGCAGGGAAGAGGAAACACCATATATTTT | CASSQSGQGRGNTIYF
NA | TRBD2 | TRBJ2-7 | TRBV6-2/TRBV6-3 | TGTGCCAGCAGTTACGCTAGCGGGAGTTACACCTACGAGCAGTACTTC | CASSYASGSYTYEQYF
NA | TRBD1 | TRBJ1-1 | TRBV4-2 | TGTGCCAGCAGCCAGGGACAGGTGGCTGAAGCTTTCTTT | CASSQGQVAEAFF
NA | TRBD2 | TRBJ2-1 | TRBV11-3 | TGTGCCAGCAGCTTAGTTAGGGCTAGCGGACAAAAGAGCTCCTACAATGAGCAGTTCTTC | CASSLVRASGQKSSYNEQFF
NA | NA | TRBJ1-2 | TRBV9 | TGTGCCAGCAGCGCGGGGCGGGGAGACTATGGCTACACCTTC | CASSAGRGDYGYTF
NA | NA | TRBJ1-1 | TRBV29-1 | TGCAGCGTGGGAGAAGGGGGGGGAGGAAGGACTGAAGCTTTCTTT | CSVGEGGGGRTEAFF
NA | NA | TRBJ1-6 | TRBV5-1 | TGCGCCAGCAGCCTATCGACAGCTTCTAATTCACCCCTCCACTTT | CASSLSTASNSPLHF
NA | NA | TRBJ1-2 | TRBV7-8 | TGTGCCAGCAGCTTGGACAGAGACAATGGCTACACCTTC | CASSLDRDNGYTF
once | TRBD1 | TRBJ1-1 | TRBV6-1 | TGTGCCAGCAGTGAAGGGACAGGGGGATTGAACACTGAAGCTTTCTTT | CASSEGTGGLNTEAFF
NA | NA | TRBJ1-1 | TRBV19 | TGTGCCAGTAGTGTAACTATGAACACTGAAGCTTTCTTT | CASSVTMNTEAFF
NA | NA | TRBJ1-6 | TRBV7-9 | TGTGCCAGCAGCTTATCTCGAGGGTCCTATAATTCACCCCTCCACTTT | CASSLSRGSYNSPLHF
NA | NA | TRBJ2-2 | TRBV25-1 | TGTGCCAGCAGTGAACCCCCCCCAAGAGGGGGGGCCGGGGAGCTGTTTTTT | CASSEPPPRGGAGELFF
NA | TRBD1 | TRBJ1-2 | TRBV30 | TGTGCCTGGACCACCGGGACAGGCGGCTACACCTTC | CAWTTGTGGYTF
once | TRBD1 | TRBJ2-1 | TRBV7-2 | TGTGCCAGCAGTGACAGGGGGCCCTACAATGAGCAGTTCTTC | CASSDRGPYNEQFF
NA | NA | TRBJ1-5 | TRBV20-1 | TGCAGTGCTAGTCCATCTCAGGGGATAGGCAATCAGCCCCAGCATTTT | CSASPSQGIGNQPQHF
NA | NA | TRBJ1-5 | TRBV7-2 | TGTGCCAGCAGCTTAGGCGGACGGGATAATCAGCCCCAGCATTTT | CASSLGGRDNQPQHF
NA | NA | TRBJ2-1 | TRBV2 | TGTGCCAGCAGCGAAGGTATGCAGTTCTTC | CASSEGMQFF
NA | NA | TRBJ1-1 | TRBV7-9 | TGTGCCAGCAGCTTAGTTGGGGCAGAAGCTTTCTTT | CASSLVGAEAFF
NA | NA | TRBJ1-5 | TRBV2 | TGTGCCAGCAGTCCCATTTTGGGGGGGGGCGATCAGCCCCAGCATTTT | CASSPILGGGDQPQHF
NA | TRBD1 | TRBJ2-2 | TRBV6-1 | TGTGCCAGCAGTGCCAGGACAGGGGCGAACACCGGGGAGCTGTTTTTT | CASSARTGANTGELFF
NA | TRBD1 | TRBJ2-1 | TRBV18 | TGTGCCAGCTCACCGGAACAGGGGGCGGACAATGAGCAGTTCTTC | CASSPEQGADNEQFF
NA | NA | TRBJ1-1 | TRBV19 | TGTGCCAGTAGTAGGCAGAGGGGGACTGAAGCTTTCTTT | CASSRQRGTEAFF